A selection of T cell receptor beta chains follows, all from one sample in a study of T cells in Graves' hyperthyroidism and ophthalmopathy. TCRdb re-derived calls from the multiplex PCR reads in MiXCR, one entry per CDR3 protein. The sample lists a few hundred thousand distinct CDR3 sequences, 14% to 15% occurring once. Sequencing was done on a sample of blood. The receptors here all came from a woman in her thirties with Graves' hyperthyroidism. Both conserved end residues are trimmed from each CDR3. A D gene is named only where the DNA matches it firmly.

V: TRBV7-2; D: NA; J: TRBJ1-5; CDR3: ASSLAARPTRQPQH
V: TRBV12-3/TRBV12-4; D: NA; J: TRBJ1-1; CDR3: ASSLDGKGTEAF
V: TRBV5-1; D: NA; J: TRBJ2-7; CDR3: ASSDKYYEQY
V: TRBV24-1; D: NA; J: TRBJ2-1; CDR3: ATSDLGWQGAYEQF
V: TRBV27; D: NA; J: TRBJ1-6; CDR3: ASSLGRNSPLH
V: TRBV9; D: TRBD2; J: TRBJ2-5; CDR3: ASSVGSGRGQETQY
V: TRBV5-1; D: NA; J: TRBJ2-6; CDR3: ASSIGQSGANVLT
V: TRBV18; D: NA; J: TRBJ2-5; CDR3: ASSPAGKGKQETQY
V: TRBV2; D: TRBD1; J: TRBJ2-1; CDR3: ASSPNRGLNEQF
V: TRBV4-1; D: NA; J: TRBJ1-3; CDR3: ASSQEAREGGTIY
V: TRBV20-1; D: NA; J: TRBJ1-6; CDR3: SATPSRGNGSPLH
V: TRBV5-6; D: TRBD1; J: TRBJ1-2; CDR3: ASSPRDRGNYGYT
V: TRBV12-3/TRBV12-4; D: NA; J: TRBJ2-1; CDR3: ASSTALPVGEQF
V: TRBV20-1; D: NA; J: TRBJ2-5; CDR3: SARMAAQETQY
V: TRBV29-1; D: NA; J: TRBJ2-7; CDR3: SVVLTNAYEQY
V: TRBV6-2/TRBV6-3; D: NA; J: TRBJ2-4; CDR3: ASSYSRTVQDIQY
V: TRBV30; D: NA; J: TRBJ1-2; CDR3: AWSHRLGVAYGYT
V: TRBV29-1; D: NA; J: TRBJ2-5; CDR3: SVVLLGPQETQY
V: TRBV20-1; D: TRBD1; J: TRBJ1-1; CDR3: SVQTGPRDTEAF
V: TRBV5-1; D: TRBD2; J: TRBJ2-2; CDR3: ASSAGTSGRGTGELF
V: TRBV20-1; D: NA; J: TRBJ2-7; CDR3: SAPLAGISYEQY
V: TRBV3-1; D: NA; J: TRBJ2-1; CDR3: ASSQDSASRDEQF
V: TRBV24-1; D: NA; J: TRBJ2-1; CDR3: ATSAPRTYSYNEQF
V: TRBV4-1; D: NA; J: TRBJ2-7; CDR3: ASSQIGRPEQY
V: TRBV20-1; D: NA; J: TRBJ2-4; CDR3: SAKVEAKNIQY
V: TRBV5-1; D: TRBD1; J: TRBJ1-1; CDR3: ASSGDSMNTEAF
V: TRBV7-3; D: NA; J: TRBJ2-1; CDR3: ASSLLPTIRNEQF
V: TRBV5-1; D: TRBD1; J: TRBJ1-1; CDR3: ASSLRQGESTEAF
V: TRBV5-1; D: TRBD1; J: TRBJ2-7; CDR3: ASSLIGTGPYEQY
V: TRBV7-2; D: NA; J: TRBJ2-7; CDR3: ASSLISGTYEQY
V: TRBV28; D: NA; J: TRBJ2-1; CDR3: ASSLAGGDRGNNEQF
V: TRBV18; D: NA; J: TRBJ1-1; CDR3: ASSPGVSEAF
V: TRBV19; D: NA; J: TRBJ1-2; CDR3: ASSIDGFRTYGYT
V: TRBV20-1; D: TRBD1; J: TRBJ1-2; CDR3: SAPVPGQGGEYGYT
V: TRBV13; D: NA; J: TRBJ1-2; CDR3: ASSLQGLDYGYT
V: TRBV29-1; D: NA; J: TRBJ1-2; CDR3: SGGYNYGYT
V: TRBV25-1; D: NA; J: TRBJ1-6; CDR3: ASRATRVYNSPLH
V: TRBV6-5; D: NA; J: TRBJ1-1; CDR3: ASSYSSLTEAF
V: TRBV4-1; D: NA; J: TRBJ2-1; CDR3: ASSQVGAGRGSLNEQF
V: TRBV12-3/TRBV12-4; D: NA; J: TRBJ1-2; CDR3: ASYRSDRPGFGYT
V: TRBV24-1; D: NA; J: TRBJ1-2; CDR3: ATSDHSGGYT